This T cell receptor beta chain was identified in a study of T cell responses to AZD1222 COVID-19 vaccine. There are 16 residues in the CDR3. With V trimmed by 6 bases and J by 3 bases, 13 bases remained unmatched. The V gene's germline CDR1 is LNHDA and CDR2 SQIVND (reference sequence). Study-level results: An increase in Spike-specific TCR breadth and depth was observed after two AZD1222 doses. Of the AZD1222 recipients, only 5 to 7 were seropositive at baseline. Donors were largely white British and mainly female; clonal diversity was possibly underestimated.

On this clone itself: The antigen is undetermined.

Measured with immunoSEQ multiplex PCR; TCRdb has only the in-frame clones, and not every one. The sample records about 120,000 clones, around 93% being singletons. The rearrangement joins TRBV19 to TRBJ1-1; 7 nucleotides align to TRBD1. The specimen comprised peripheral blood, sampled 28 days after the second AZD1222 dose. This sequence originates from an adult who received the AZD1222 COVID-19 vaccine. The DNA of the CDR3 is TGTGCCAGTAGGAGGGGGCGTTCACCGAACCACACTGAAGCTTTCTTT. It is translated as CASRRGRSPNHTEAFF.